This T cell receptor beta chain stems from a study of blood T cell repertoires in COVID-19. Study overall: Whether acute or convalescent, the COVID-19 samples came from the United States, Italy and Spain. T cells, B-cell-depleted T cells, or PBMCs provided the cDNA or gDNA that served as material.

Per the original methods: From reference gene primer amplification, estimates of nucleated cell counts were derived. The repertoire was sequenced with immunoSEQ multiplex PCR; TCRdb's copy has only in-frame clones and lacks some. The V and J calls and clone size come from that table; D and trimming were worked out from the DNA. The table lists about 180,000 clones, approximately 86% of them singletons, with less than 3% in the top ten. Germline V gene data show CDR1 as SNHLY and CDR2 as FYNNEI. This CDR3 has 15 amino acids. Trimming left V 6 bases short and J 9 bases short, with 21 bases between. This TCR came from a woman aged 25-40 years with active or convalescent COVID-19. The sequenced material came from peripheral blood. V and J are TRBV2 and TRBJ2-1; TRBD2 might be the D (5 bases). This chain's CDR3 is CASSDLRRTFIEQFF. For the CDR3, the DNA is TGTGCCAGCAGCGACCTTAGGAGGACCTTCATTGAGCAGTTCTTC.